This entry is about one T cell receptor beta chain. Its antigen remains unidentified. The input lacks base qualities; no much larger clone sits a single base away. The germline V gene (reference sequence) yields SGHKS for CDR1 and YYEKEE for CDR2. V is pared back by 5 bases and J by 3 bases, with 11 bases lying between the germline termini. Reading from cysteine to phenylalanine, the CDR3 counts 13 amino acids. The read is trimmed to its CDR3 DNA, 39 bases read in frame from base 1. The collaborating institutions used their own protocols to collect whole blood in K2EDTA tubes. For TCRbeta analysis, collaborators shipped samples in one of three forms: frozen whole blood, isolated PBMCs, or DNA extracted from either of those sample types. This record comes from a study of blood T cell repertoires in COVID-19 (TCRdb year 2020). In the study overall: Samples from collaborators originated in the United States, Italy and Spain and spanned both the acute and convalescent phases of COVID-19. The prospective study material was composed of cDNA or gDNA derived from T cells, B-cell-depleted T cells, or PBMCs. Nearly every sample came with metadata listing a de-identified subject ID, COVID-19 status, age in years and sex. Where HLA class I and class II types were available, the types were taken from metadata supplied by the sample provider, not from assay-based typing. The dataset comprised deeply sampled blood TCRbeta repertoires from subjects exposed to, actively infected with, or recovered from COVID-19. The samples were drawn from the first 160 participants of the ongoing ImmuneRACE study and from 950 to 1,500 subjects provided by 6 global collaborators. The repertoires were released in a freely available public database meant as a resource for research on the immune response to SARS-CoV-2. Overall results and qualifications from the work: Clinical and demographic metadata were provided uncurated, with the amount varying by source and participant.

The immunoSEQ Assay, a bias-controlled multiplex PCR, was used to amplify TCRbeta CDR3 regions from genomic DNA. On the study's bioinformatics: Nucleated cell counts per sample were estimated from amplification of reference gene primers within the assay. To quantify the absolute abundance of each unique TCRbeta CDR3 rearrangement, sequence reads were collapsed and filtered. For each sample, productive Simpson clonality was calculated as the square root of Simpson's diversity index across productive rearrangements. TCRdb re-hosts the immuneACCESS table, in-frame sequences only. Its copies lack some clones; in the studies checked, an unresolved V gene accounts for under half of them, and the cause for the rest is not known. The V and J calls and clone size were taken over from that table, and D and trimming were inferred from the DNA. The sample table holds about 84,000 clones, of which 83% were seen once. The top ten hold around 29% of the sample.

The V and J segments used are TRBV5-5 and TRBJ1-2, with the D gene uncertain. The sequenced material came from peripheral blood. The sequence was obtained from an elderly woman with acute or convalescent COVID-19. The CDR3 loop reads CASSPDGDYGYTF. DNA sequence: TGTGCCAGCAGTCCTGACGGAGACTATGGCTACACCTTC.